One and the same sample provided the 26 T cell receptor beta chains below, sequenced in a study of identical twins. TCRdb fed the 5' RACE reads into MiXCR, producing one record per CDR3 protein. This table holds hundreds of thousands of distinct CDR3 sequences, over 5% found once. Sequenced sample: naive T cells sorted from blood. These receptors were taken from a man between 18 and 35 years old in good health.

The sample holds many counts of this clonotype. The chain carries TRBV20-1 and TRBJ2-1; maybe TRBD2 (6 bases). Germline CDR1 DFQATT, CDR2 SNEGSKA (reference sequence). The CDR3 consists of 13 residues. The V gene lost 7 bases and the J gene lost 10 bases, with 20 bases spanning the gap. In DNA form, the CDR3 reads TGCAGTGTTTGGGGGAGTCCCGGGGGAGAGCAGTTCTTC. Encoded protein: CSVWGSPGGEQFF.

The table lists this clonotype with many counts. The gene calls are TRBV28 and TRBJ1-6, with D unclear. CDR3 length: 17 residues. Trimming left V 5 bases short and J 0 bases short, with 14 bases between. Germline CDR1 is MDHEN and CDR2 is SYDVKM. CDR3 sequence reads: CASSPSPGDSYNSPLHF. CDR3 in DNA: TGTGCCAGCAGTCCTTCCCCAGGCGACTCCTATAATTCACCCCTCCACTTT.

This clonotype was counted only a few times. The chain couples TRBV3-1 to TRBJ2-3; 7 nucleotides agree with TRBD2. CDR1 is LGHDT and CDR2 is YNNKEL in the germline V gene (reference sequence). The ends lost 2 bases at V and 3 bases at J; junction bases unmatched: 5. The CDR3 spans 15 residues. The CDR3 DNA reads TGTGCCAGCAGCCAATTGGGAGGGCCAACAGATACGCAGTATTTT. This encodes CASSQLGGPTDTQYF.

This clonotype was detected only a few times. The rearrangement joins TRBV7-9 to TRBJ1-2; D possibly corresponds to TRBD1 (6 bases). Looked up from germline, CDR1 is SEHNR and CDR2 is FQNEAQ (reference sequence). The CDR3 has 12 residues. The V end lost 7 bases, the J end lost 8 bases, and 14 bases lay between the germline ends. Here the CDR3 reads CASTVAGDGYTF. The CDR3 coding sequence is TGTGCCAGCACCGTGGCAGGGGACGGCTACACCTTC.

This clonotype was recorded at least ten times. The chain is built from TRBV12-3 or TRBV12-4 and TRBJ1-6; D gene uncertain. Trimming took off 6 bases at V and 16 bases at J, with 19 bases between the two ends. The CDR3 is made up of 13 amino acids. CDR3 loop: CASSTGSGRELHF. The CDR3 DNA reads TGTGCCAGCAGCACGGGGAGCGGACGGGAACTCCACTTT.

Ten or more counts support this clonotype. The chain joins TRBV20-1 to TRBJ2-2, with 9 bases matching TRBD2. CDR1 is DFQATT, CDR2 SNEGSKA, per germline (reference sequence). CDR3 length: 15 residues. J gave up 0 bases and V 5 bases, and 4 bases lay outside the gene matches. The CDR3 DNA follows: TGCAGTGCTCCGCTAGCGGGACCGAACACCGGGGAGCTGTTTTTT. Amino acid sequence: CSAPLAGPNTGELFF.

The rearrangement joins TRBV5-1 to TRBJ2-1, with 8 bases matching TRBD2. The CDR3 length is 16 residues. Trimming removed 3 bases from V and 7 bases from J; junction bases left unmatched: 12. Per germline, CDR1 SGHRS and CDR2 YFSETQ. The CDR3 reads CASSSTSGPGLNEQFF. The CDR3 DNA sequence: TGCGCCAGCAGCTCCACTAGCGGCCCGGGGTTAAATGAGCAGTTCTTC.

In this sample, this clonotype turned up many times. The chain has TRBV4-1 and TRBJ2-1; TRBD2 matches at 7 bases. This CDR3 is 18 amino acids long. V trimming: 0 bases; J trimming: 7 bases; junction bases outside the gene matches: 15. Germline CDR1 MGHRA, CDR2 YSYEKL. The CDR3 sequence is CASSQELGGRAQPNEQFF. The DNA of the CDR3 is TGCGCCAGCAGCCAAGAGTTGGGAGGGAGGGCTCAACCGAATGAGCAGTTCTTC.

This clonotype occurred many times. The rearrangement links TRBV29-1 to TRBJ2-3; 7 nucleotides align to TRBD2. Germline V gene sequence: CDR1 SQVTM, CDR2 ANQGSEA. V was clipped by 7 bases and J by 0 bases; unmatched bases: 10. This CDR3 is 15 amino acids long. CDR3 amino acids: CSAAAGKLSTDTQYF. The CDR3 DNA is TGCAGCGCCGCAGCGGGGAAACTTAGCACAGATACGCAGTATTTT.

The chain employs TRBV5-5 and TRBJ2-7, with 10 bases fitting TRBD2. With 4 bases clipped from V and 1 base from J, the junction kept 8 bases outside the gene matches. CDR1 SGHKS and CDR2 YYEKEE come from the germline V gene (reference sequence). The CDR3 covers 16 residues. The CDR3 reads CASSGHGTSVSYEQYF. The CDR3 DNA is TGTGCCAGCAGCGGTCACGGGACTAGCGTTTCCTACGAGCAGTACTTC.

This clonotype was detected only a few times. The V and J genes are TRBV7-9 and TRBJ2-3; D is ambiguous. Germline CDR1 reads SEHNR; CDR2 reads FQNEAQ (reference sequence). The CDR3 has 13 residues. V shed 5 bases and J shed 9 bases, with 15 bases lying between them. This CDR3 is CASSLSGVGTQYF. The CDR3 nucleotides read TGTGCCAGCAGCCTCAGTGGGGTTGGCACGCAGTATTTT.

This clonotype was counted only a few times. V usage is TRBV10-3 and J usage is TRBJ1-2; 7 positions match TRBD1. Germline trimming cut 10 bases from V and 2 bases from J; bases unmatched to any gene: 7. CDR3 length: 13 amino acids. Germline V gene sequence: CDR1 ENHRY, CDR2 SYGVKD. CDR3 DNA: TGTGCCACCCGGACAGGACCCAACTATGGCTACACCTTC. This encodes CATRTGPNYGYTF.

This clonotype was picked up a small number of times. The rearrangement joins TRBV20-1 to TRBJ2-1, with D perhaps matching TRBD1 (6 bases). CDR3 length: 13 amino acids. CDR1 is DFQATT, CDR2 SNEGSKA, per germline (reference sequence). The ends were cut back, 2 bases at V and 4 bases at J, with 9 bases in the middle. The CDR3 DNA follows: TGCAGTGCTAGATCGGACAGTTACAATGAGCAGTTCTTC. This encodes CSARSDSYNEQFF.

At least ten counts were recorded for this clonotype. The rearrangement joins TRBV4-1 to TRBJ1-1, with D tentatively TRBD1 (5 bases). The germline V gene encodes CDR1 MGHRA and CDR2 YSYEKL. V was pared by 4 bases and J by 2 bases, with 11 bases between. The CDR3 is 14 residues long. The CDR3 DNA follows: TGCGCCAGCAGCCGCAACGGGGCCAACACTGAAGCTTTCTTT. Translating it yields CASSRNGANTEAFF.

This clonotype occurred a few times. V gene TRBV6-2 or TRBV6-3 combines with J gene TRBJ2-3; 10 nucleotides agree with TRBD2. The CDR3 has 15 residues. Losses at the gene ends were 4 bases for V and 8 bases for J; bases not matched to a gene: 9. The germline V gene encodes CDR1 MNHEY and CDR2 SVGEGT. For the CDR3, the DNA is TGTGCCAGCAGTTTTCTAGCGGGAGTTTCCGTTACGCAGTATTTT. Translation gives CASSFLAGVSVTQYF.

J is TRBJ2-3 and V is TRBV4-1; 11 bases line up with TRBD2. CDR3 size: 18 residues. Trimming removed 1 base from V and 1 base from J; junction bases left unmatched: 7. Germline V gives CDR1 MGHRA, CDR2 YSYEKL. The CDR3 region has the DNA TGCGCCAGCAGCCAAGGAACTAGCGGGAGCCCTGGCACAGATACGCAGTATTTT. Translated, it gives CASSQGTSGSPGTDTQYF.

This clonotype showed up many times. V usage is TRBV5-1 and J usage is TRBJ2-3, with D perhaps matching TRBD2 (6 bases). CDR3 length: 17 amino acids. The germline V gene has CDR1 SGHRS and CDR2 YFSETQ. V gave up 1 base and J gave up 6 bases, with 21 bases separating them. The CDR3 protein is CASSLTNPGLGGDTQYF. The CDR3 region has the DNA TGCGCCAGCAGCTTGACTAACCCGGGACTCGGCGGGGATACGCAGTATTTT.

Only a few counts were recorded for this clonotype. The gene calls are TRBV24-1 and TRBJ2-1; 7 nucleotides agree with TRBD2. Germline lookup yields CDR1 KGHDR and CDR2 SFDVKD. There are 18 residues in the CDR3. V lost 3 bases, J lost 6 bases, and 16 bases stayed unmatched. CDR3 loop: CATSDIPGLDTMGNEQFF. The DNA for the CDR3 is TGTGCCACCAGTGATATTCCCGGACTAGACACCATGGGCAATGAGCAGTTCTTC.

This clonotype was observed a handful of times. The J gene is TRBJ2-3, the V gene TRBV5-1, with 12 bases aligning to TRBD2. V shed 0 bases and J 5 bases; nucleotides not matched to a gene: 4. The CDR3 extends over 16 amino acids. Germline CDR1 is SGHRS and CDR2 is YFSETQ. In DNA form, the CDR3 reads TGCGCCAGCAGCTTGGGACTAGCGGGAGTTGTAGATACGCAGTATTTT. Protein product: CASSLGLAGVVDTQYF.

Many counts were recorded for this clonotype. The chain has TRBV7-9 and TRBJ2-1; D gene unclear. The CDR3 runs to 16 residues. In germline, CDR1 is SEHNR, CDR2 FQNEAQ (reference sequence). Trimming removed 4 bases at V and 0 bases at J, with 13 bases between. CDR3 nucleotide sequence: TGTGCCAGCAGCTCGACCGATCGAATCTCCTACAATGAGCAGTTCTTC. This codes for CASSSTDRISYNEQFF.

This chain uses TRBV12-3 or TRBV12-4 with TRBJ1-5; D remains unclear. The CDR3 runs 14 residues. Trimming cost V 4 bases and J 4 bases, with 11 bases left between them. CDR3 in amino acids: CASSSDGENQPQHF. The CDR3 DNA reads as TGTGCCAGCAGTTCGGACGGGGAGAATCAGCCCCAGCATTTT.

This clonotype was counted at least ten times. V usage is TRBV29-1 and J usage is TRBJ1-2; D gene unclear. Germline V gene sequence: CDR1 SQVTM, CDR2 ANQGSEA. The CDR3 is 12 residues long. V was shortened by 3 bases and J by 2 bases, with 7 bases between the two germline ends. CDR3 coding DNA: TGCAGCGTTGAGGAGTCAAACTATGGCTACACCTTC. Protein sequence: CSVEESNYGYTF. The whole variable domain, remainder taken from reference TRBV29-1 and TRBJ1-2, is SAVISQKPSRDICQRGTSLTIQCQVDSQVTMMFWYRQQPGQSLTLIATANQGSEATYESGFVIDKFPISRPNLTFSTLTVSNMSPEDSSIYLCSVEESNYGYTFGSGTRLTVV.

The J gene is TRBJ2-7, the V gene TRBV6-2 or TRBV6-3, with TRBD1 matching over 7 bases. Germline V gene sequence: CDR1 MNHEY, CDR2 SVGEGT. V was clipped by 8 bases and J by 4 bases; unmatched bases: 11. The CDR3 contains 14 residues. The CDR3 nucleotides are TGTGCCAGCGGCGTGCGACAGGGCGTTTACGAGCAGTACGTC. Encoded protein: CASGVRQGVYEQYV.

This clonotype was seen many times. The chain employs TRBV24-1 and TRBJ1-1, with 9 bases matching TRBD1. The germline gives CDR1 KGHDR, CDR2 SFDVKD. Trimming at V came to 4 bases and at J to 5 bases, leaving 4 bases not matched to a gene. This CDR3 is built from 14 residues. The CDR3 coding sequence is TGTGCCACCAGTGACCCGGACAGGGGAACTGAAGCTTTCTTT. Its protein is CATSDPDRGTEAFF.

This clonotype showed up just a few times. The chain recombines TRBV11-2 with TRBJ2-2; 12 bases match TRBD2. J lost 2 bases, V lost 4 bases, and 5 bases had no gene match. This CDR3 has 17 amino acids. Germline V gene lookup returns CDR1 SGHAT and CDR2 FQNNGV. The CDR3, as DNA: TGTGCCAGCAGCTGGGGACTAGCGGGCATCAACACCGGGGAGCTGTTTTTT. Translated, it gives CASSWGLAGINTGELFF.

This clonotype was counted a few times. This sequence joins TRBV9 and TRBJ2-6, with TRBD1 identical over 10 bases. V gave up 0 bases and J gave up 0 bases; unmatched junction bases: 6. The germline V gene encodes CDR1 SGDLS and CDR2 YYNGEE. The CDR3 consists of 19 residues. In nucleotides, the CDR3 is TGTGCCAGCAGCGTAGCCCGACAGGGGGCGGTCTCTGGGGCCAACGTCCTGACTTTC. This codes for CASSVARQGAVSGANVLTF.